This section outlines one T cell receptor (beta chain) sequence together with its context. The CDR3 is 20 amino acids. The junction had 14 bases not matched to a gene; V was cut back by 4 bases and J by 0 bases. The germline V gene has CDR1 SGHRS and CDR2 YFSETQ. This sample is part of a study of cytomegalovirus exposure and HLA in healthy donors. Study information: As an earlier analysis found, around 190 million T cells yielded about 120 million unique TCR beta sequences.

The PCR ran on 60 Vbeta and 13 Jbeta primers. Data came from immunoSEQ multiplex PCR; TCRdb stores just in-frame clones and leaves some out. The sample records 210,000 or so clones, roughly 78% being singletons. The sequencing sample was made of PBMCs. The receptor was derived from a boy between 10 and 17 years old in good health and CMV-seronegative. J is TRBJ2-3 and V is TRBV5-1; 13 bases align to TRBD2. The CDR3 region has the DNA TGCGCCAGCAGCCGAAGACTAGCGGGGGGCCCTCTCACTAGCACAGATACGCAGTATTTT. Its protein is CASSRRLAGGPLTSTDTQYF.